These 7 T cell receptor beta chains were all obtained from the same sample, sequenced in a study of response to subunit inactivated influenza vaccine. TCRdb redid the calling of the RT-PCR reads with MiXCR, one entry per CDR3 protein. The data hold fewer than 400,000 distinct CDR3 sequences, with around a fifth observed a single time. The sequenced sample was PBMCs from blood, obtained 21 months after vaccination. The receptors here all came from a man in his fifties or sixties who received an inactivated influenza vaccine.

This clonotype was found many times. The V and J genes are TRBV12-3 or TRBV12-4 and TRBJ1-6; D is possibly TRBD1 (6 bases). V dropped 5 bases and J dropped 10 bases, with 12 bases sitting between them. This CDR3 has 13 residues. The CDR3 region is CASSPGGGSPLHF. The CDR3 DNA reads TGTGCCAGCAGTCCAGGTGGGGGCTCACCCCTCCACTTT.

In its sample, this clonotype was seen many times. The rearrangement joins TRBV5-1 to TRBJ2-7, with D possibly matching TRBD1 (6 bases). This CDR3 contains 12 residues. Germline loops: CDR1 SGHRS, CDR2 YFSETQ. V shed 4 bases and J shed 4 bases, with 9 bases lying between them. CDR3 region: CASSTQGYEQYF. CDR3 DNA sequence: TGCGCCAGCAGCACACAGGGTTACGAGCAGTACTTC.

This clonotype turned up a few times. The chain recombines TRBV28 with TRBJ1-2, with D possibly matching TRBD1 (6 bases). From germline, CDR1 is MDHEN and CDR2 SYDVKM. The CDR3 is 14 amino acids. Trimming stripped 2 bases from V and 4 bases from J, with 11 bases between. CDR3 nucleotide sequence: TGTGCCAGCAGTTTAAGGACAGTCGTCTATGGCTACACCTTC. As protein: CASSLRTVVYGYTF.

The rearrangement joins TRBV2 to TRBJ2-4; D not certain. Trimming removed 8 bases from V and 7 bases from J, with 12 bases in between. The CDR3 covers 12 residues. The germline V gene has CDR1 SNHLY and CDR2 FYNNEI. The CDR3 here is CASADPRNIQYF. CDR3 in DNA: TGTGCCAGCGCGGACCCCCGCAACATTCAGTACTTC.

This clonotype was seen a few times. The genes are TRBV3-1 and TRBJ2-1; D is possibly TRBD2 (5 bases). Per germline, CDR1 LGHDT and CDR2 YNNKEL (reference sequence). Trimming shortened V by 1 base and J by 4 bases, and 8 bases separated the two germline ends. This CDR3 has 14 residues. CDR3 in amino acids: CASSQGGPYNEQFF. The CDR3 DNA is TGTGCCAGCAGCCAAGGCGGGCCATACAATGAGCAGTTCTTC.

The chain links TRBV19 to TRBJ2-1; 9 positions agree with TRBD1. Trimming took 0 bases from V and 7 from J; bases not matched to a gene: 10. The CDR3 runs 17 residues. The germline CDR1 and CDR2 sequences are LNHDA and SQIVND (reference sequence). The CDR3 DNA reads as TGTGCCAGTAGTATAGATACCCCCGGGACAGGGAGGAATGAGCAGTTCTTC. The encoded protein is CASSIDTPGTGRNEQFF.

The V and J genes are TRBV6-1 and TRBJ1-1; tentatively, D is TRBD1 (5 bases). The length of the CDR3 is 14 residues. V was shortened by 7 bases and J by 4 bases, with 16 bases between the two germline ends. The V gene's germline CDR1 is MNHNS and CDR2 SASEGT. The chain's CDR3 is CASKEGGVGTEAFF. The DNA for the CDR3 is TGTGCCAGCAAGGAGGGAGGGGTGGGCACTGAAGCTTTCTTT.